This TCR beta chain was sequenced in a study of cytomegalovirus exposure and HLA in healthy donors. CDR1 and CDR2 from the germline V gene are SQVTM and ANQGSEA. The CDR3 is 14 residues long. J lost 6 bases, V lost 3 bases, and 5 bases had no gene match. A multiplex PCR was run with 60 Vbeta primers and 13 Jbeta primers. The repertoire was sequenced with immunoSEQ multiplex PCR; TCRdb's copy has only in-frame clones and lacks some. The sample records some 160,000 clones, over 60% being singletons. This receptor was obtained from a woman between 25 and 40 years old in good health and CMV-seronegative. Sequenced material: PBMCs. V is TRBV29-1 and J is TRBJ2-1, with 10 nucleotides matching TRBD2. The DNA of the CDR3 is TGCAGCGTTGAGCTAGCGGGAGAGGGCAATGAGCAGTTCTTC. Protein sequence: CSVELAGEGNEQFF.